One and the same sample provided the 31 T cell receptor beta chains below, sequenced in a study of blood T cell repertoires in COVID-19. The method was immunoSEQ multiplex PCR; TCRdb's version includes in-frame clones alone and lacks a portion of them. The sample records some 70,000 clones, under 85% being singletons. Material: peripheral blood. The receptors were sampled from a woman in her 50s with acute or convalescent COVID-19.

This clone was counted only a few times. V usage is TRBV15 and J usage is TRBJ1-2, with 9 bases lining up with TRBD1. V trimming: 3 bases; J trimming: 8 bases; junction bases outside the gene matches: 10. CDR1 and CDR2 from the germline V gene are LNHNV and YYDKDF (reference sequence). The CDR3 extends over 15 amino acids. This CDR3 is CATSRGDRDIRGYTF. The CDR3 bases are TGTGCCACCAGCAGGGGGGACAGGGATATCCGAGGCTACACCTTC. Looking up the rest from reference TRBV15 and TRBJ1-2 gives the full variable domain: DAMVIQNPRYQVTQFGKPVTLSCSQTLNHNVMYWYQQKSSQAPKLLFHYYDKDFNNEADTPDNFQSRRPNTSFCFLDIRSPGLGDTAMYLCATSRGDRDIRGYTFGSGTRLTVV.

The CDR3 sequence is CASSEGRGTTEAFF. The CDR3, as DNA: TGTGCCAGCAGTGAAGGCAGGGGGACCACTGAAGCTTTCTTT. The V and J genes are TRBV2 and TRBJ1-1, with 7 bases matching TRBD1. V gave up 1 base and J gave up 4 bases; unmatched junction bases: 3. CDR1 and CDR2 (germline): SNHLY, FYNNEI. The CDR3 contains 14 residues.

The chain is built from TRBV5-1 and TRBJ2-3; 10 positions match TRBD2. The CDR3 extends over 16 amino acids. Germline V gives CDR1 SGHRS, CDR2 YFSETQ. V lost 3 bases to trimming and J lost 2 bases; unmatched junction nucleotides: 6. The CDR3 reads CASSSLAGALTDTQYF. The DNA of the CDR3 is TGCGCCAGCAGCTCGCTAGCGGGGGCCCTCACAGATACGCAGTATTTT.

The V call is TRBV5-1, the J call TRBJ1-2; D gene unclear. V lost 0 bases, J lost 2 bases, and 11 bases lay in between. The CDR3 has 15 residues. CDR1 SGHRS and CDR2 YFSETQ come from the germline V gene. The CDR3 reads CASSLGPNTNYGYTF. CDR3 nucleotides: TGCGCCAGCAGCTTGGGTCCTAATACGAACTATGGCTACACCTTC.

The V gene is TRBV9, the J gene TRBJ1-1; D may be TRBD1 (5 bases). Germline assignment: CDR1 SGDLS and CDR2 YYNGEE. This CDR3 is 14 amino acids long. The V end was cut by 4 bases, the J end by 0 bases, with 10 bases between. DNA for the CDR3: TGTGCCAGCAGCCCCCAGGGCTTGAACACTGAAGCTTTCTTT. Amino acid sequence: CASSPQGLNTEAFF.

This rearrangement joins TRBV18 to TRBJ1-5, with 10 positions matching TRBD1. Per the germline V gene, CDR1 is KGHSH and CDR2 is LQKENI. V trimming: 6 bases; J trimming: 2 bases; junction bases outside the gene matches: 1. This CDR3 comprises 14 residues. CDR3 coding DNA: TGTGCCAGCTCCGGGACAGGGGGCAATCAGCCCCAGCATTTT. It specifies CASSGTGGNQPQHF.

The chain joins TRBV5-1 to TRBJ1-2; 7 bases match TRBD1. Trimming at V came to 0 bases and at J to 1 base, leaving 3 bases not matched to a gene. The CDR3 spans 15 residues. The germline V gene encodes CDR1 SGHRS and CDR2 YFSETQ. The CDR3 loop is CASSLEQGNNYGYTF. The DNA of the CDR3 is TGCGCCAGCAGCTTGGAACAGGGGAATAACTATGGCTACACCTTC.

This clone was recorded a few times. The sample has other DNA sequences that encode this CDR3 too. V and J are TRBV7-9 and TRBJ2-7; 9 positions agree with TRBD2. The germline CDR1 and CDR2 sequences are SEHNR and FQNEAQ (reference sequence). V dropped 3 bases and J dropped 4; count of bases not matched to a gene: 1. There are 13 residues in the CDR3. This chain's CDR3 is CASSLLAGYEQYF. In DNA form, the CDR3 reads TGTGCCAGCAGCTTGCTAGCGGGATACGAGCAGTACTTC.

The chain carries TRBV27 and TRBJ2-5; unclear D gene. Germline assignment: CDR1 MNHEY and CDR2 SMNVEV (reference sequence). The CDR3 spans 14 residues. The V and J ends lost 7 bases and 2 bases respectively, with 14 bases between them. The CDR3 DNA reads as TGTGCCAGCATCTCATTCCGGGTACAAGAGACCCAGTACTTC. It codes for CASISFRVQETQYF.

This chain's CDR3 is CASSAQGHMNTEAFF. CDR3 DNA sequence: TGTGCCAGTAGCGCCCAGGGACACATGAACACTGAAGCTTTCTTT. The V gene is TRBV19, the J gene TRBJ1-1, with D tentatively TRBD1 (6 bases). This CDR3 is 15 amino acids long. Trimming removed 6 bases at V and 0 bases at J, with 14 bases between. Germline-derived CDR1 and CDR2 are LNHDA and SQIVND (reference sequence).

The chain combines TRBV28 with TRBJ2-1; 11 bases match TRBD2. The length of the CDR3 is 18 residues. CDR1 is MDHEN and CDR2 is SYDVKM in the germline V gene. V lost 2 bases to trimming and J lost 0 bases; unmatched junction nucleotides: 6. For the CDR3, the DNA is TGTGCCAGCAGTTTAAGGCTAGCGGGAGGAAGCTCCTACAATGAGCAGTTCTTC. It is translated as CASSLRLAGGSSYNEQFF.

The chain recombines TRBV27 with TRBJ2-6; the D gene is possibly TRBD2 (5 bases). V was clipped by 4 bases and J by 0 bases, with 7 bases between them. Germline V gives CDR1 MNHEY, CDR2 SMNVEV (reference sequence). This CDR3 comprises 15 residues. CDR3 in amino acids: CASSSRDSGANVLTF. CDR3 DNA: TGTGCCAGCAGTTCACGGGACTCTGGGGCCAACGTCCTGACTTTC.

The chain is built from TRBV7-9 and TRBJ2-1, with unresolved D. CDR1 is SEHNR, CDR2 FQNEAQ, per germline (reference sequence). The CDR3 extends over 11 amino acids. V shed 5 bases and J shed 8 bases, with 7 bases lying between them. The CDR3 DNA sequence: TGTGCCAGCAGCCCCTCCTATGAGCAGTTCTTC. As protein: CASSPSYEQFF. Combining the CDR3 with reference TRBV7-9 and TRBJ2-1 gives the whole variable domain DTGVSQNPRHKITKRGQNVTFRCDPISEHNRLYWYRQTLGQGPEFLTYFQNEAQLEKSRLLSDRFSAERPKGSFSTLEIQRTEQGDSAMYLCASSPSYEQFFGPGTRLTVL.

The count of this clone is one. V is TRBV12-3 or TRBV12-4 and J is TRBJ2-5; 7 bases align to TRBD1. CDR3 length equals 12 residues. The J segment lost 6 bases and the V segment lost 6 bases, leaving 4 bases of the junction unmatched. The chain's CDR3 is CASRSQGKTQYF. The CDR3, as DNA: TGTGCCAGCAGGTCACAGGGGAAGACCCAGTACTTC.

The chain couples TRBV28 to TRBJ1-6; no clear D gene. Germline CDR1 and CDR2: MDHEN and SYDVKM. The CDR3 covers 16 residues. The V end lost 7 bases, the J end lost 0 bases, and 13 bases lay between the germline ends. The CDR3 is CASIYRESSYNSPLHF. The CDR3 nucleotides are TGTGCCAGCATATACAGAGAAAGCTCCTATAATTCACCCCTCCACTTT.

The CDR3 coding sequence is TGTGCCAGCAGTCTCGGACTAGCCGGCGAGCAGTACTTC. Its translation: CASSLGLAGEQYF. The chain combines TRBV12-3 or TRBV12-4 with TRBJ2-7; TRBD2 aligns across 8 bases. The CDR3 has 13 amino acids. Trimming cost V 5 bases and J 6 bases; bases outside gene matches: 6.

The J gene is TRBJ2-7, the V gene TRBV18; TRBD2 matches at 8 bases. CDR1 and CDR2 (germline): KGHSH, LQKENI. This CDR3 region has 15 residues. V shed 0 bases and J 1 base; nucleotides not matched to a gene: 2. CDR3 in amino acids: CASSPPGGGSYEQYF. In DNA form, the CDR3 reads TGTGCCAGCTCACCACCCGGGGGGGGATCCTACGAGCAGTACTTC.

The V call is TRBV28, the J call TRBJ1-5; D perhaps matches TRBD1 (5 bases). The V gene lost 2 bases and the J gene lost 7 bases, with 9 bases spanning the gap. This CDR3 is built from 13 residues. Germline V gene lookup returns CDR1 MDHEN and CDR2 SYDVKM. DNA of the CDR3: TGTGCCAGCAGTTTAACAGGTCGCCAGCCCCAGCATTTT. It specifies CASSLTGRQPQHF.

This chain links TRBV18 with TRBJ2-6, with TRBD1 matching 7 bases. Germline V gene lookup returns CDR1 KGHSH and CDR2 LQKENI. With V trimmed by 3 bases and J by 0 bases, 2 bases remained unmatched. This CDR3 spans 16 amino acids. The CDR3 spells CASSPGQSSGANVLTF. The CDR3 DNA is TGTGCCAGCTCACCGGGACAGTCCTCTGGGGCCAACGTCCTGACTTTC. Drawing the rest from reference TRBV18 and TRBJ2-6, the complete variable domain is NAGVMQNPRHLVRRRGQEARLRCSPMKGHSHVYWYRQLPEEGLKFMVYLQKENIIDESGMPKERFSAEFPKEGPSILRIQQVVRGDSAAYFCASSPGQSSGANVLTFGAGSRLTVL.

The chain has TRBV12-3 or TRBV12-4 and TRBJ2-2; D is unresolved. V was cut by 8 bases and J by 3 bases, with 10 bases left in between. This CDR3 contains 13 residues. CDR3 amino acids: CASQDLDTGELFF. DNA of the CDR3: TGTGCCAGCCAGGATTTAGACACCGGGGAGCTGTTTTTT.

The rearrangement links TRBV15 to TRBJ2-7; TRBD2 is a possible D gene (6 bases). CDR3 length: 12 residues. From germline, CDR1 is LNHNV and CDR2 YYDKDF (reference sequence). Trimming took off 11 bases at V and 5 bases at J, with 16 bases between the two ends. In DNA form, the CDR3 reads TGTGCCTCCGGAGGGGAGCAGGACGAGCAGTACTTC. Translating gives CASGGEQDEQYF.

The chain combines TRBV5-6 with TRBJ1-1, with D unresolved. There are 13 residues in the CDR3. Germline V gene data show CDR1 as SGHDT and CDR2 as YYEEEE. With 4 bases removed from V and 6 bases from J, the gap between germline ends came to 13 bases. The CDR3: CASSGRSVPEAFF. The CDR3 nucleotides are TGTGCCAGCAGCGGCCGAAGTGTCCCTGAAGCTTTCTTT.

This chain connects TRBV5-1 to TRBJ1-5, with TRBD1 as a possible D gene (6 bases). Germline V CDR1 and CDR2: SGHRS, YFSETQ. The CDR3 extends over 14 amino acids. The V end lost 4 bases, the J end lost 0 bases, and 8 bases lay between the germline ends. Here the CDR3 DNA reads TGCGCCAGCAGCCCGGACAGTAGCAATCAGCCCCAGCATTTT. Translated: CASSPDSSNQPQHF. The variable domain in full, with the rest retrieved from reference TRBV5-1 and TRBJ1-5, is KAGVTQTPRYLIKTRGQQVTLSCSPISGHRSVSWYQQTPGQGLQFLFEYFSETQRNKGNFPGRFSGRQFSNSRSEMNVSTLELGDSALYLCASSPDSSNQPQHFGDGTRLSIL.

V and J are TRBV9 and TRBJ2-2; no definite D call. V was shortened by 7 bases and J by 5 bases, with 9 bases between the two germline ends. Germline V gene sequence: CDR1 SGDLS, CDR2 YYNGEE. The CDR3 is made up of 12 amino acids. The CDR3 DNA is TGTGCCAGCGGAGTTGGGACCGGGGAGCTGTTTTTT. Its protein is CASGVGTGELFF.

The CDR3 coding sequence is TGTGCCAGCAGCTTAATCCCTAGCGGGGGGACCGGTGAGCAGTTCTTC. Translation: CASSLIPSGGTGEQFF. The J gene is TRBJ2-1, the V gene TRBV7-6, with 11 bases fitting TRBD2. The V gene end was trimmed by 2 bases and the J gene end by 9 bases; junction bases not matched to a gene: 9. This CDR3 region has 16 residues. CDR1 SGHVS and CDR2 FNYEAQ come from the germline V gene.

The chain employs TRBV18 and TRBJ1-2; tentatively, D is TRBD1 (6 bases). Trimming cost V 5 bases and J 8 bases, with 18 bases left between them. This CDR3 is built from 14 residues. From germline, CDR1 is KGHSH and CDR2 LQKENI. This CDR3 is CASSSDSRQDGYTF. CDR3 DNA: TGTGCCAGCTCATCGGACAGCAGGCAGGACGGCTACACCTTC. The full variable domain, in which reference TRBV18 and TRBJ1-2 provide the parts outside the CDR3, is NAGVMQNPRHLVRRRGQEARLRCSPMKGHSHVYWYRQLPEEGLKFMVYLQKENIIDESGMPKERFSAEFPKEGPSILRIQQVVRGDSAAYFCASSSDSRQDGYTFGSGTRLTVV.

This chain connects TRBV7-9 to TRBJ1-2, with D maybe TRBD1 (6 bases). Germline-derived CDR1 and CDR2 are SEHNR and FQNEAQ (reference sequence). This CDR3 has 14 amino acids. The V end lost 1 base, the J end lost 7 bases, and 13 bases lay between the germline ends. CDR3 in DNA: TGTGCCAGCAGCTTAGAGAACAGGGCTCGTGGCTACACCTTC. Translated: CASSLENRARGYTF.

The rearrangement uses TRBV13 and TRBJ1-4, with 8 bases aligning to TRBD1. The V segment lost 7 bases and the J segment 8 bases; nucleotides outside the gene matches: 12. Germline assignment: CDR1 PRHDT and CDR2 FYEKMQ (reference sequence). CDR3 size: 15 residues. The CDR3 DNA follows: TGTGCCAGCACCCTAACAGGGGGGCCTAGGGAAAAACTGTTTTTT. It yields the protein CASTLTGGPREKLFF.

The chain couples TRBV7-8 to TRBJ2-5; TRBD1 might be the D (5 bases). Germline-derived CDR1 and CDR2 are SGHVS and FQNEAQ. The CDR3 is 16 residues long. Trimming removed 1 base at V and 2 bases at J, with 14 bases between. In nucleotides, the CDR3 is TGTGCCAGCAGCTTAGGCTCGTCGGCAGGGCAAGAGACCCAGTACTTC. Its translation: CASSLGSSAGQETQYF.

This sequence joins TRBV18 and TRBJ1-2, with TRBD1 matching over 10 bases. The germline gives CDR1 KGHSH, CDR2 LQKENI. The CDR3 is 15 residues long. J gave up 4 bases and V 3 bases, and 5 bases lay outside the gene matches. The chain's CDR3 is CASSPGQGDSYGYTF. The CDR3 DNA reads TGTGCCAGCTCACCTGGACAGGGGGATAGCTATGGCTACACCTTC.

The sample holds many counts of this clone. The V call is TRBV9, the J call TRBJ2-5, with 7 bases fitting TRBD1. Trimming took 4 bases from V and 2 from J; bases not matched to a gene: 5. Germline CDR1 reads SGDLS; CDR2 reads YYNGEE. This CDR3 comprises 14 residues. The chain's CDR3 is CASSPLGQQETQYF. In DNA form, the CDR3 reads TGTGCCAGCAGCCCCCTGGGACAGCAAGAGACCCAGTACTTC.